The 13 T cell receptor beta chains below were found in one sample sequenced in a study of early T cells in non-severe SARS-CoV-2 infection. Each CDR3 protein is one row after TCRdb ran MiXCR on the 5' RACE reads. This sample has some 81,000 distinct CDR3 sequences, with 16% found just once. Sequenced: whole blood. The receptors were gathered from an adult who was a healthcare worker with PCR-confirmed SARS-CoV-2 infection or an uninfected control (not recorded which).

This clonotype was detected only a few times. The J gene is TRBJ2-1, the V gene TRBV5-1; 11 bases align to TRBD2. The germline V gene has CDR1 SGHRS and CDR2 YFSETQ. The CDR3 has 14 residues. J gave up 7 bases and V 3 bases, and 3 bases lay outside the gene matches. CDR3 nucleotide sequence: TGCGCCAGCAGCTCATTAGCGGGGGGGAATGAGCAGTTCTTC. Amino acids: CASSSLAGGNEQFF.

The V gene is TRBV9, the J gene TRBJ2-1; 7 nucleotides line up with TRBD2. Trimming cost V 2 bases and J 2 bases; bases outside gene matches: 4. The CDR3 is 15 amino acids. CDR1 SGDLS and CDR2 YYNGEE come from the germline V gene. CDR3 in amino acids: CASSVAGDAYNEQFF. CDR3 DNA sequence: TGTGCCAGCAGCGTCGCGGGGGATGCCTACAATGAGCAGTTCTTC.

This clonotype was detected a few times. CDR3 nucleotide sequence: TGTGCCAGCAGCTTGAAACTATACAATGAGCAGTTCTTC. Amino acids: CASSLKLYNEQFF. The chain employs TRBV5-4 and TRBJ2-1; D is unresolved. Germline V CDR1 and CDR2: SGHNT, YYREEE (reference sequence). The CDR3 has 13 residues. V was pared by 1 base and J by 4 bases, with 6 bases between.

The genes are TRBV30 and TRBJ2-1; TRBD1 aligns across 10 bases. This CDR3 has 14 residues. V dropped 0 bases and J dropped 8; count of bases not matched to a gene: 4. Per the germline V gene, CDR1 is GTSNPN and CDR2 is SVGIG (reference sequence). The CDR3 loop reads CAWSVGTGVDEQFF. The DNA for the CDR3 is TGTGCCTGGAGTGTAGGGACAGGGGTCGATGAGCAGTTCTTC.

This clonotype was observed a few times. V is TRBV2 and J is TRBJ1-2; a weak D match, TRBD1 (5 bases). This CDR3 is 10 amino acids long. Germline CDR1 and CDR2: SNHLY and FYNNEI. V was clipped by 9 bases and J by 8 bases, with 10 bases between them. CDR3 sequence: CARGRDGYTF. DNA for the CDR3: TGTGCCAGGGGAAGGGACGGCTACACCTTC.

This clonotype turned up a few times. The rearrangement links TRBV20-1 to TRBJ2-1; D unresolved. The CDR3 is 14 amino acids. Germline CDR1 and CDR2: DFQATT and SNEGSKA (reference sequence). With 6 bases removed from V and 4 bases from J, the gap between germline ends came to 16 bases. CDR3 bases: TGCAGTGCCGGTAAAGGAACAAGATACAATGAGCAGTTCTTC. Translated: CSAGKGTRYNEQFF.

The gene calls are TRBV29-1 and TRBJ2-1; D not resolved. From germline, CDR1 is SQVTM and CDR2 ANQGSEA. This CDR3 has 13 amino acids. Trimming removed 4 bases from V and 2 bases from J, with 9 bases in between. CDR3 residues: CSVVLAPYNEQFF. The CDR3 DNA reads as TGCAGCGTTGTGTTAGCACCCTACAATGAGCAGTTCTTC.

The sample holds a few counts of this clonotype. The chain links TRBV3-1 to TRBJ2-5; no firm D call. The CDR3 length is 14 residues. CDR1 LGHDT and CDR2 YNNKEL come from the germline V gene (reference sequence). V was shortened by 3 bases and J by 3 bases, with 11 bases between the two germline ends. CDR3 region: CASSHETFKETQYF. CDR3 nucleotides: TGTGCCAGCAGCCACGAGACTTTCAAAGAGACCCAGTACTTC.

The table lists this clonotype with many counts. The genes are TRBV5-6 and TRBJ2-1; 9 bases are shared with TRBD2. The junction had 4 bases not matched to a gene; V was cut back by 0 bases and J by 6 bases. Germline CDR1 is SGHDT and CDR2 is YYEEEE. This CDR3 spans 15 amino acids. Written as DNA, the CDR3 is TGTGCCAGCAGCTTGGGGCTAGCGGGGACCAATGAGCAGTTCTTC. Protein product: CASSLGLAGTNEQFF.

The sample holds a few counts of this clonotype. At one end the junction does not follow the germline gene, possibly because of a read error. The chain joins TRBV5-4 to TRBJ2-1; D possibly corresponds to TRBD1 (6 bases). Per the germline V gene, CDR1 is SGHNT and CDR2 is YYREEE (reference sequence). This CDR3 contains 14 residues. The CDR3: CASTLQLGTGFPLF. CDR3 sequence (DNA): TGTGCCAGCACCCTTCAGCTTGGAACAGGGTTTCCTCTCTTC. Full variable domain (rest looked up from reference TRBV5-4 and TRBJ2-1): ETGVTQSPTHLIKTRGQQVTLRCSSQSGHNTVSWYQQALGQGPQFIFQYYREEENGRGNFPPRFSGLQFPNYSSELNVNALELDDSALYLCASTLQLGTGFPLFGPGTRLTVL.

The chain employs TRBV29-1 and TRBJ1-2, with TRBD1 matching 7 bases. CDR3 length: 11 amino acids. Losses at the gene ends were 4 bases for V and 5 bases for J; bases not matched to a gene: 1. Germline lookup yields CDR1 SQVTM and CDR2 ANQGSEA. The CDR3 sequence is CSVATGYGYTF. CDR3 sequence (DNA): TGCAGCGTTGCGACAGGGTATGGCTACACCTTC.

This chain connects TRBV11-2 to TRBJ2-7, with D possibly TRBD1 on 6 matching bases. Trimming took off 1 base at V and 0 bases at J, with 19 bases between the two ends. The CDR3 spans 18 residues. Per germline, CDR1 SGHAT and CDR2 FQNNGV. The CDR3 region has the DNA TGTGCCAGCAGCTTAGCTCGAGCCGGGACAAAGTCCTCCTACGAGCAGTACTTC. It encodes CASSLARAGTKSSYEQYF.

The V and J genes are TRBV5-1 and TRBJ2-3; 10 bases align to TRBD2. This CDR3 has 16 residues. The J segment lost 3 bases and the V segment lost 4 bases, leaving 8 bases of the junction unmatched. CDR1 is SGHRS, CDR2 YFSETQ, per germline. The CDR3 DNA sequence: TGCGCCAGCAGCCCAACACTAGCGGGAAGTACAGATACGCAGTATTTT. This codes for CASSPTLAGSTDTQYF.